The sample holds many counts of the clone carrying this T cell receptor beta chain. Its antigen is currently unknown. CDR1 is DFQATT and CDR2 is SNEGSKA in the germline V gene (reference sequence). The CDR3 runs 17 residues. Trimming cost V 3 bases and J 5 bases, with 23 bases left between them. TCRdb re-analysed the 5' RACE reads in MiXCR, keeping a single row per CDR3 protein. The sample holds roughly 6,500 distinct CDR3 sequences, more than 15% seen once. The source of the sample is a study of T-cell memory formation after mild COVID-19. Study in general: TCR clusters showed largely donor specificity.

Overall study results and limits: Pre-infection memory showed some responding clones, and this suggested that cross-reactive memory joined. There was a balanced CD4/CD8 profile in clones contracting day 15 to 85, and later expanders leaned CD4+.

Sequenced material: PBMCs or a T cell subset sorted from them (not recorded which). The sequence was obtained from an adult woman who had mild COVID-19 (a few samples of this study predate the infection). Cell type and time point are not known. The chain has TRBV20-1 and TRBJ2-1; D is perhaps TRBD1 (6 bases). The CDR3 nucleotides are TGCAGTGCTAGCACTCATCTGGGCGGACAGATTAACAATGAGCAGTTCTTC. Protein sequence: CSASTHLGGQINNEQFF.